The entry below gives a single T cell receptor beta chain sequence along with its context. Its target is not known. The data belong to a study of cytomegalovirus exposure and HLA in healthy donors. Across the whole study: From donors who were HLA-typed, an early data release held about 89 million unique TCRs.

The study, taken as a whole, reports: Most subjects had HLA-A and HLA-B alleles reportedly predicted accurately by TCR beta sequences.

V lost 2 bases and J 10 bases, leaving 12 bases between the germline ends. The CDR3 covers 12 residues. Germline V gives CDR1 GTSNPN, CDR2 SVGIG (reference sequence). A multiplex PCR was run with 60 Vbeta primers and 13 Jbeta primers. Assay used: immunoSEQ multiplex PCR; TCRdb lists only in-frame clones, some missing. Its clone listing holds about 84,000 clones. This chain connects TRBV30 to TRBJ1-3; D is unresolved. The sequencing input was PBMCs. This TCR came from a man aged 50 to 59 in good health and CMV-seronegative. CDR3 nucleotides: TGTGCCTGGAGTCTCTATGTTACGACCATATATTTT. This translates into CAWSLYVTTIYF.